The 15 T cell receptor beta chains below come from one sample, sequenced in a study of shared clonotypes between healthy human individuals. Data came from immunoSEQ multiplex PCR; TCRdb stores just in-frame clones and leaves some out. The sample comprises some 2 million clones, about 95% of which are singletons, and 1% to 1.5% rests with the top ten. Selected positively for CCR7 and CD45RO-negative, naive CD8 cells excluded terminally differentiated effector memory CD45RA+ cells. Sequencing input: naive CD8+ T cells sorted from blood. These receptors were taken from a man between 18 and 29 years old in good health.

J is TRBJ2-3 and V is TRBV13, with 10 bases fitting TRBD2. CDR1 and CDR2 from the germline V gene are PRHDT and FYEKMQ (reference sequence). The CDR3 consists of 20 residues. V shed 5 bases, J shed 1 base, and the junction held 18 bases outside the gene matches. Written as DNA, the CDR3 is TGTGCCAGCAGCGCCAACGGGCTAGCGGGAGAGGGTTGGGGCACAGATACGCAGTATTTT. It yields the protein CASSANGLAGEGWGTDTQYF.

The chain combines TRBV6-6 with TRBJ2-2; 7 bases line up with TRBD2. Germline loops: CDR1 MNHNY, CDR2 SVGAGI (reference sequence). V shed 6 bases, J shed 4 bases, and the junction held 11 bases outside the gene matches. The CDR3 runs to 16 residues. As DNA, the CDR3 is TGTGCCAGCAGCTCCTCTACGGGAGGACCCACCGGGGAGCTGTTTTTT. Translated, it gives CASSSSTGGPTGELFF.

The rearrangement links TRBV21-1 to TRBJ2-7; the table assigns TRBD2, which was not confirmed against the DNA. TRBV21-1 is a recognized pseudogene. The length of the CDR3 is 13 residues. The CDR3 loop reads CASSKGAVPEQYF. The CDR3 DNA reads TGTGCCAGCAGCAAAGGAGCTGTCCCGGAGCAGTACTTC.

The chain uses TRBV19 and TRBJ1-1, with a possible D match to TRBD1 (5 bases). Germline lookup yields CDR1 LNHDA and CDR2 SQIVND (reference sequence). The CDR3 covers 11 residues. V gave up 10 bases and J gave up 6 bases, with 12 bases separating them. CDR3 sequence: CATSWGPEAFF. The CDR3 DNA is TGTGCCACCTCCTGGGGCCCTGAAGCTTTCTTT.

This clone was recorded once. The chain recombines TRBV19 with TRBJ2-5, with D possibly matching TRBD2 (5 bases). V was shortened by 5 bases and J by 5 bases, with 12 bases between the two germline ends. The CDR3 spans 13 residues. From germline, CDR1 is LNHDA and CDR2 SQIVND (reference sequence). The CDR3 protein is CASSGDGEETQYF. The CDR3, as DNA: TGTGCCAGTAGTGGCGACGGGGAGGAGACCCAGTACTTC.

The chain recombines TRBV27 with TRBJ1-5; 7 positions agree with TRBD1. The CDR3 sequence is 14 residues long. With 1 base clipped from V and 6 bases from J, the junction kept 3 bases outside the gene matches. The germline V gene has CDR1 MNHEY and CDR2 SMNVEV (reference sequence). The CDR3 sequence is CASSLWTGSQPQHF. CDR3 sequence (DNA): TGTGCCAGCAGTTTATGGACAGGCTCTCAGCCCCAGCATTTT.

For this clone: The sample has other DNA sequences that encode this CDR3 too. V gene TRBV6-5 combines with J gene TRBJ2-7; D is unclear. Looked up from germline, CDR1 is MNHEY and CDR2 is SVGAGI. The CDR3 totals 13 residues. V was cut by 0 bases and J by 3 bases, with 6 bases left in between. The CDR3 sequence is CASSYSGDYEQYF. Here the CDR3 DNA reads TGTGCCAGCAGTTACTCCGGTGACTACGAGCAGTACTTC.

The V call is TRBV7-2, the J call TRBJ2-5; weak D call: TRBD1 (5 bases). Trimming took 0 bases from V and 3 from J, leaving 23 bases between them. Per the germline V gene, CDR1 is SGHTA and CDR2 is FQGNSA. The CDR3 spans 19 residues. The CDR3 loop is CASSLAPRGQGGREETQYF. CDR3 sequence (DNA): TGTGCCAGCAGCTTAGCACCGCGCGGCCAGGGCGGCAGGGAAGAGACCCAGTACTTC.

Here the CDR3 reads CASTWTGGTEAFF. CDR3 DNA sequence: TGTGCCAGCACCTGGACAGGGGGCACTGAAGCTTTCTTT. This rearrangement joins TRBV6-5 to TRBJ1-1, with TRBD1 matching over 10 bases. V trimming: 7 bases; J trimming: 4 bases; junction bases outside the gene matches: 3. CDR1 is MNHEY, CDR2 SVGAGI, per germline. CDR3 length: 13 amino acids.

CDR3 residues: CASSLSGQFYYGYTF. In DNA form, the CDR3 reads TGCGCCAGCAGCTTGTCGGGACAGTTCTACTATGGCTACACCTTC. This chain uses TRBV5-1 with TRBJ1-2; 7 nucleotides align to TRBD1. The germline V gene has CDR1 SGHRS and CDR2 YFSETQ. Losses at the gene ends were 1 base for V and 3 bases for J; bases not matched to a gene: 6. The CDR3 loop spans 15 amino acids.

Here the CDR3 DNA reads TGCAGCGTCCTAAGCTGGACAGTGCCAAAGCACACAGATACGCAGTATTTT. Translated: CSVLSWTVPKHTDTQYF. V usage is TRBV29-1 and J usage is TRBJ2-3, with D tentatively TRBD1 (6 bases). The CDR3 length is 17 residues. From germline, CDR1 is SQVTM and CDR2 ANQGSEA. Trimming left V 6 bases short and J 2 bases short, with 24 bases between.

This chain uses TRBV5-1 with TRBJ2-7; the D gene is possibly TRBD1 (5 bases). The CDR3 loop spans 12 amino acids. The V gene lost 4 bases and the J gene lost 0 bases, with 5 bases spanning the gap. The V gene's germline CDR1 is SGHRS and CDR2 YFSETQ. In DNA, the CDR3 is TGCGCCAGCAGCGACAGCTCCTACGAGCAGTACTTC. As protein: CASSDSSYEQYF.

V gene TRBV4-1 combines with J gene TRBJ2-3, with D maybe TRBD2 (6 bases). Germline CDR1 is MGHRA and CDR2 is YSYEKL. V gave up 1 base and J gave up 2 bases, with 16 bases separating them. The CDR3 consists of 17 residues. CDR3 region: CASSQVAPGLDTDTQYF. DNA of the CDR3: TGCGCCAGCAGCCAAGTAGCACCGGGACTTGACACAGATACGCAGTATTTT.

This sequence joins TRBV4-3 and TRBJ2-3; D is perhaps TRBD1 or TRBD2 (5 bases each). Germline CDR1 reads LGHNA; CDR2 reads YSLEER. The CDR3 loop spans 16 amino acids. V lost 1 base to trimming and J lost 0 bases, with 11 bases between them. The CDR3 protein is CASSQAGRPSTDTQYF. CDR3 sequence (DNA): TGCGCCAGCAGCCAAGCGGGACGGCCAAGCACAGATACGCAGTATTTT.

The chain links TRBV5-6 to TRBJ2-1; D is unclear. V was shortened by 0 bases and J by 9 bases, with 10 bases between the two germline ends. Germline CDR1 and CDR2: SGHDT and YYEEEE. The CDR3 spans 13 residues. CDR3 coding DNA: TGTGCCAGCAGCTTGGGAGTCGAGAGTGAGCAGTTCTTC. Residues: CASSLGVESEQFF.